The text below deals with one T cell receptor beta chain. Profiled with immunoSEQ multiplex PCR; TCRdb holds only in-frame clones, not every one. Of 400,000 to 450,000 clones in the sample, about nine tenths were seen once. The sample comes from a study of blood T cell repertoires in COVID-19. Between the trimmed V and J ends, which lost 3 bases and 2 bases, there was a span of 8 bases. The length of the CDR3 is 14 residues. From germline, CDR1 is LNHDA and CDR2 SQIVND (reference sequence). Sequenced material: PBMCs or T cells enriched from blood (not recorded which). This TCR was sampled from a man aged 18-30 years who had recovered from COVID-19. The chain has TRBV19 and TRBJ2-1; D may be TRBD2 (5 bases). Written as DNA, the CDR3 is TGTGCCAGTAGTATCCCGGGAACCTACAATGAGCAGTTCTTC. Its translation: CASSIPGTYNEQFF.